This T cell receptor beta chain was captured by sequencing in a study of blood T cell repertoires in COVID-19 (dated by TCRdb to the early 2020s). Study-wide context: The collaborator samples originated in the United States, Italy and Spain and spanned the acute and convalescent phases of COVID-19. Deeply sampled blood TCRbeta repertoires from subjects exposed to, actively infected with, or recovered from COVID-19 were included in the dataset. The prospective study material was composed of cDNA or gDNA derived from T cells, B-cell-depleted T cells, or PBMCs. Sample metadata almost always included a de-identified subject ID, COVID-19 status, age in years and sex. Where available, HLA class I and class II types were obtained from metadata supplied by the sample provider rather than from assay-based typing. The repertoires were released in a freely available public database meant as a resource for research on the immune response to SARS-CoV-2. The samples were drawn from two sources: the first 160 participants of the ongoing ImmuneRACE study, and about 1,300 subjects contributed by 6 global collaborators. The study at large found these results: The quantity of clinical and demographic metadata differed by source and by participant and was supplied without curation.

The CDR3 runs 14 residues from the cysteine to the phenylalanine. Here the CDR3 DNA is all that survives: 42 bases in frame from base 1. CDR1 is given as MRHNA and CDR2 as SNTAGT, both from the germline V gene. Cut back by 7 bases and 2 bases, the V and J ends lie 11 bases apart. TCRbeta CDR3 regions were amplified from genomic DNA using the immunoSEQ Assay, a bias-controlled multiplex PCR. In the original analysis: Nucleated cell counts per sample were estimated from amplification of reference gene primers within the assay. To quantify the absolute abundance of each unique TCRbeta CDR3 rearrangement, sequence reads were collapsed and filtered. For each sample, productive Simpson clonality was calculated as the square root of Simpson's diversity index over productive rearrangements. The table was pulled from immuneACCESS by TCRdb, which kept in-frame rearrangements only. Such tables lose some clones; where checked, under half of the loss comes from unresolved V genes, and the rest has no known cause. That table is the source of V, J and clone size, and D and trimming were worked out from the DNA. The sample table contains 200,000 to 300,000 clones; only one count was recorded for approximately 86% of them. The top ten hold 5.5% of the sample.

About this clone: Its antigen is currently not known. The record has no base qualities; no much larger clone is one base away.

The collaborating institutions used their own protocols to collect whole blood in K2EDTA tubes. For TCRbeta analysis, collaborators shipped samples in one of three forms: frozen whole blood, isolated PBMCs, or DNA extracted from either of those sample types. Recombination joined TRBV6-4 with TRBJ2-2, with a tentative D gene TRBD1 over 6 matching bases. The sequenced material came from peripheral blood. The clonotype comes from a human donor in a cohort sampled during active COVID-19. The CDR3 protein: CASKLGTNTGELFF. The nucleotide sequence is given as TGTGCCAGCAAGCTGGGGACAAACACCGGGGAGCTGTTTTTT.